These 17 T cell receptor beta chains originate from one sample sequenced in a study of blood T cell repertoires in COVID-19. The protocol was immunoSEQ multiplex PCR, while the TCRdb copy is restricted to in-frame clones and leaves out a portion. The repertoire includes some 160,000 clones, around four fifths of them detected once, and approximately 6.2% sits in the top ten. Sample: peripheral blood. The receptor source for this set is a man between 65 and 79 years old with active or convalescent COVID-19.

This chain connects TRBV20-1 to TRBJ2-7, with TRBD1 matching 7 bases. CDR3 length equals 14 residues. The trim removed 3 bases at V and 5 bases at J, leaving 10 bases unmatched. Germline V gene data show CDR1 as DFQATT and CDR2 as SNEGSKA (reference sequence). This CDR3 reads CSASVETGINEQYF. CDR3 DNA sequence: TGCAGTGCTAGTGTTGAGACAGGGATTAACGAGCAGTACTTC.

The rearrangement links TRBV6-5 to TRBJ2-7; 8 bases fit TRBD2. Germline trimming cut 5 bases from V and 2 bases from J; bases unmatched to any gene: 5. The CDR3 is made up of 14 amino acids. Germline assignment: CDR1 MNHEY and CDR2 SVGAGI. In nucleotides, the CDR3 is TGTGCCAGCAGTCGGGAGGGTATGACCTACGAGCAGTACTTC. It codes for CASSREGMTYEQYF.

This chain connects TRBV7-9 to TRBJ1-6; D is ambiguous. The CDR3 has 14 amino acids. Germline CDR1 and CDR2: SEHNR and FQNEAQ (reference sequence). V lost 6 bases to trimming and J lost 6 bases, with 12 bases between them. The CDR3 coding sequence is TGTGCCAGCAGGGCCGGGAAAGGTAATTCACCCCTCCACTTT. This gives the protein CASRAGKGNSPLHF.

Remarks on this clone: The sample has other DNA sequences that encode this CDR3 too. The chain employs TRBV7-8 and TRBJ2-7; the D gene is possibly TRBD1 (5 bases). The CDR3 covers 13 residues. Deletions cut 5 bases from V and 2 bases from J, with 10 bases between. Germline CDR1 reads SGHVS; CDR2 reads FQNEAQ. The CDR3 DNA reads TGTGCCAGCAGCCAAGACAGAACCTACGAGCAGTACTTC. Protein product: CASSQDRTYEQYF.

V usage is TRBV2 and J usage is TRBJ2-2; a possible D gene is TRBD1 (5 bases). V dropped 2 bases and J dropped 9 bases, with 13 bases sitting between them. This CDR3 is built from 14 residues. CDR1 and CDR2 from the germline V gene are SNHLY and FYNNEI. This CDR3 reads CASSESLGAWELFF. In DNA, the CDR3 is TGTGCCAGCAGTGAATCTTTAGGGGCTTGGGAGCTGTTTTTT.

This clone has just a few counts. The chain combines TRBV19 with TRBJ1-2, with a possible D match to TRBD1 (5 bases). Germline V gene data show CDR1 as LNHDA and CDR2 as SQIVND (reference sequence). This CDR3 has 15 residues. Trimming left V 4 bases short and J 4 bases short, with 16 bases between. The CDR3 DNA is TGTGCCAGTAGTACGGGAGGGACCGGGAGCTATGGCTACACCTTC. Its translation: CASSTGGTGSYGYTF.

This chain joins TRBV14 and TRBJ1-2; D is possibly TRBD1 (6 bases). V was pared by 0 bases and J by 14 bases, with 16 bases between. The CDR3 covers 13 residues. Germline CDR1 and CDR2: SGHDN and FVKESK. CDR3 amino acids: CASSQDRSRTGTF. The CDR3 DNA follows: TGTGCCAGCAGCCAAGACCGATCTAGAACAGGGACCTTC.

The chain joins TRBV7-9 to TRBJ1-2, with 7 positions matching TRBD1. The trim removed 5 bases at V and 3 bases at J, leaving 6 bases unmatched. Germline CDR1 SEHNR, CDR2 FQNEAQ (reference sequence). The CDR3 sequence is 14 residues long. The DNA for the CDR3 is TGTGCCAGCAGCCAAGGCAGGGGGGACTATGGCTACACCTTC. Translating gives CASSQGRGDYGYTF. The whole variable domain, filled in from reference TRBV7-9 and TRBJ1-2, reads DTGVSQNPRHKITKRGQNVTFRCDPISEHNRLYWYRQTLGQGPEFLTYFQNEAQLEKSRLLSDRFSAERPKGSFSTLEIQRTEQGDSAMYLCASSQGRGDYGYTFGSGTRLTVV.

The CDR3 loop is CASRGQEAYGYTF. In DNA form, the CDR3 reads TGTGCCAGCAGGGGACAGGAAGCTTATGGCTACACCTTC. V gene TRBV6-5 combines with J gene TRBJ1-2, with 8 positions matching TRBD1. Germline CDR1 and CDR2: MNHEY and SVGAGI. Losses at the gene ends were 6 bases for V and 5 bases for J; bases not matched to a gene: 5. This CDR3 has 13 residues.

J is TRBJ1-1 and V is TRBV11-2; 9 bases are a match to TRBD1. The germline V gene has CDR1 SGHAT and CDR2 FQNNGV. V shed 6 bases, J shed 2 bases, and the junction held 13 bases outside the gene matches. The CDR3 runs 17 residues. CDR3 residues: CASRTHRGRASNTEAFF. CDR3 DNA: TGTGCCAGCAGAACTCACAGGGGGCGCGCTTCCAACACTGAAGCTTTCTTT.

The chain carries TRBV9 and TRBJ1-1, with D possibly TRBD1 on 5 matching bases. Trimming pared 4 bases from V and 1 base from J, leaving 14 bases between. The CDR3 runs to 15 residues. Germline loops: CDR1 SGDLS, CDR2 YYNGEE. The CDR3 nucleotides read TGTGCCAGCAGCCCTTCTGGCAGGGCGAACACTGAAGCTTTCTTT. Its protein is CASSPSGRANTEAFF.

The chain links TRBV30 to TRBJ2-3; D possibly corresponds to TRBD2 (5 bases). Trimming removed 4 bases from V and 0 bases from J, with 14 bases in between. Germline V gene data show CDR1 as GTSNPN and CDR2 as SVGIG (reference sequence). This CDR3 is 15 amino acids long. Here the CDR3 reads CAWNSGYSSTDTQYF. The DNA of the CDR3 is TGTGCCTGGAATTCGGGATATTCTAGCACAGATACGCAGTATTTT. Based on the CDR3 plus reference TRBV30 and TRBJ2-3, the full variable domain is SQTIHQWPATLVQPVGSPLSLECTVEGTSNPNLYWYRQAAGRGLQLLFYSVGIGQISSEVPQNLSASRPQDRQFILSSKKLLLSDSGFYLCAWNSGYSSTDTQYFGPGTRLTVL.

The chain uses TRBV5-1 and TRBJ2-2; a possible D gene is TRBD1 (5 bases). Trimming stripped 1 base from V and 6 bases from J, with 13 bases between. Germline V gene data show CDR1 as SGHRS and CDR2 as YFSETQ. The CDR3 sequence is 15 residues long. The CDR3, as DNA: TGCGCCAGCAGCTTGTCGACAGCGCGCGCCGGGGAGCTGTTTTTT. Residues: CASSLSTARAGELFF.

The chain carries TRBV6-5 and TRBJ2-5, with a weak D call TRBD1 (6 bases). This CDR3 region has 13 residues. V was pared by 4 bases and J by 8 bases, with 14 bases between. Germline CDR1 and CDR2: MNHEY and SVGAGI. The CDR3 DNA is TGTGCCAGCAGTTCTCAGGGGACCCCCACCCAGTACTTC. Its protein product is CASSSQGTPTQYF.

This clone was picked up one time. The CDR3 is CASSSAWTGGTEAFF. The CDR3 nucleotides read TGCGCCAGCAGCTCGGCCTGGACAGGGGGCACTGAAGCTTTCTTT. The rearrangement links TRBV5-1 to TRBJ1-1; TRBD1 agrees at 10 bases. V shed 3 bases, J shed 4 bases, and the junction held 6 bases outside the gene matches. The CDR3 has 15 residues. CDR1 is SGHRS and CDR2 is YFSETQ in the germline V gene.

The rearrangement uses TRBV6-2 or TRBV6-3 and TRBJ2-1, with D hard to call. Trimming took off 5 bases at V and 2 bases at J, with 7 bases between the two ends. CDR1 is MNHEY, CDR2 SVGEGT, per germline. The CDR3 totals 13 residues. The CDR3 reads CASSGGTYNEQFF. CDR3 DNA: TGTGCCAGCAGTGGCGGAACCTACAATGAGCAGTTCTTC.

V gene TRBV19 combines with J gene TRBJ1-5, with D maybe TRBD1 (5 bases). Germline V gene data show CDR1 as LNHDA and CDR2 as SQIVND (reference sequence). Trimming removed 7 bases from V and 0 bases from J, with 13 bases in between. The CDR3 runs 15 residues. The CDR3 nucleotides are TGTGCCAGTATGGGGGGTCCCGATAGCAATCAGCCCCAGCATTTT. It yields the protein CASMGGPDSNQPQHF.